A selection of T cell receptor beta chains follows, all from one sample in a study of OX40 agonist ivuxolimab in advanced cancers. Profiled with immunoSEQ multiplex PCR; TCRdb holds only in-frame clones, not every one. The table shows 17,000 or so clones, with 86% occurring only once. Sequences were derived from CD4+ or CD8+ T cells sorted from blood, sampled in a trial of the OX40 agonist ivuxolimab. These receptors all stem from an adult with an advanced solid tumor such as melanoma, head and neck, liver or kidney cancer. Both conserved end residues are part of each CDR3. The order of the fields is D gene, CDR3 length, clone size, J gene, V gene, CDR3 protein, CDR3 DNA. A D gene is named only where the DNA matches it firmly. Not all rows give a size; the values are once, few, many and, for expanded clones, a class.

>.|12|.|TRBJ1-1|TRBV7-9
CASSVLTIEAFF
TGTGCCAGCAGCGTACTGACGATTGAAGCTTTCTTT
>.|14|.|TRBJ1-1|TRBV5-5
CASSLVGPLDSAFF
TGTGCCAGCAGCTTGGTAGGCCCCCTCGACTCCGCTTTCTTT
>.|16|.|TRBJ1-4|TRBV14
CASSPLWAGTNEKLFF
TGTGCCAGCAGCCCCCTGTGGGCGGGGACTAATGAAAAACTGTTTTTT
>.|16|.|TRBJ2-1|TRBV7-9
CASSLDLGPADNEQFF
TGTGCCAGCAGCCTCGACCTGGGACCGGCTGACAATGAGCAGTTCTTC
>.|15|.|TRBJ1-2|TRBV28
CASSLITPINYGYTF
TGTGCCAGCAGTTTAATCACGCCCATTAACTATGGCTACACCTTC
>.|16|.|TRBJ1-2|TRBV27
CASSPSPVRTDYGYTF
TGTGCCAGCAGCCCCAGTCCGGTTCGAACAGACTATGGCTACACCTTC
>TRBD1|17|.|TRBJ2-5|TRBV15
CATSRDLSGTGGETQYF
TGTGCCACCAGCAGAGATCTTTCCGGGACAGGGGGAGAGACCCAGTACTTC
>TRBD2|17|.|TRBJ2-1|TRBV4-1
CASSQDPGTSAYNEQFF
TGCGCCAGCAGCCAGGACCCCGGGACTAGCGCTTACAATGAGCAGTTCTTC
>.|16|few|TRBJ2-3|TRBV5-5
CASSLAPERVPDTQYF
TGTGCCAGCAGCTTGGCTCCGGAGCGGGTCCCAGATACGCAGTATTTT
>TRBD1|14|.|TRBJ2-7|TRBV6-1
CASRDRGLNYEQYF
TGTGCCAGCAGAGACAGGGGCCTAAACTACGAGCAGTACTTC
>.|15|.|TRBJ1-2|TRBV28
CASSRPLRGAYGYTF
TGTGCCAGCAGCCGACCACTGCGGGGCGCCTATGGCTACACCTTC
>TRBD1|12|.|TRBJ1-1|TRBV7-9
CASRDRGGEAFF
TGTGCCAGCCGGGACAGGGGTGGTGAAGCTTTCTTT
>TRBD1|13|.|TRBJ2-7|TRBV29-1
CSVRDRGRYEQYF
TGCAGCGTGAGGGACAGGGGGCGCTACGAGCAGTACTTC
>.|16|.|TRBJ1-4|TRBV30
CAWRGGTYATNEKLFF
TGTGCCTGGAGGGGCGGGACCTATGCAACTAATGAAAAACTGTTTTTT
>.|14|few|TRBJ1-1|TRBV6-5
CASRAGGGNTEAFF
TGTGCCAGCAGGGCCGGGGGAGGGAACACTGAAGCTTTCTTT
>.|13|.|TRBJ1-2|TRBV30
CAWERGSPYGYTF
TGTGCCTGGGAAAGGGGGAGTCCCTATGGCTACACCTTC
>.|14|.|TRBJ1-2|TRBV21-1
CASRPTGAAYGYTF
TGTGCCAGCAGACCAACAGGGGCCGCCTATGGCTACACCTTC
>.|13|.|TRBJ1-2|TRBV6-1
CASSEVPQDGYTF
TGTGCCAGCAGTGAAGTACCACAGGATGGCTACACCTTC
>.|15|large|TRBJ2-7|TRBV4-1
CASSQDPTAGDEQYF
TGCGCCAGCAGCCAAGATCCCACGGCGGGTGACGAGCAGTACTTC
>.|12|.|TRBJ1-2|TRBV7-2
CASSPPRYGYTF
TGTGCCAGCAGCCCTCCGCGCTATGGCTACACCTTC
>TRBD1|16|.|TRBJ2-3|TRBV29-1
CSVDFGQGDRLDTQYF
TGCAGCGTTGACTTCGGACAGGGAGATAGGTTGGATACGCAGTATTTT
>TRBD1|14|.|TRBJ2-7|TRBV6-1
CASNLRTGGYEQYF
TGTGCCAGCAACCTACGGACAGGGGGCTACGAGCAGTACTTC
>TRBD2|17|.|TRBJ2-7|TRBV28
CASSLPLGGRALYEQYF
TGTGCCAGCAGTTTACCCCTGGGCGGGAGGGCCCTCTACGAGCAGTACTTC
>.|14|.|TRBJ1-1|TRBV15
CATSRARPNTEAFF
TGTGCCACCAGCAGAGCAAGACCGAACACTGAAGCTTTCTTT
>TRBD2|15|.|TRBJ2-1|TRBV4-1
CASSPGTSGSNEQFF
TGCGCCAGCAGCCCTGGGACTAGCGGGAGTAATGAGCAGTTCTTC
>.|14|.|TRBJ1-1|TRBV11-2
CASSFGGRNTEAFF
TGTGCCAGCAGCTTTGGCGGACGGAACACTGAAGCTTTCTTT